The 25 T cell receptor beta chains reported below all come from one sample, sequenced in a study of shared clonotypes between healthy human individuals. The table came from immunoSEQ multiplex PCR; TCRdb's copy has only in-frame clones and leaves some out. This repertoire shows 2 million to 3 million clones, approximately 93% found once; its top ten account for approximately 0.35%. Material for sequencing was naive CD4+ T cells from PBMCs. This sample's subset: CD45RA+ positively selected. Receptors originate from a man younger than 35 in good health. Some clones in this sample may be carry-over from other donors' samples.

The chain uses TRBV5-1 and TRBJ2-1; D is tentatively TRBD1 or TRBD2 (5 bases each). This CDR3 has 16 amino acids. Trimming pared 1 base from V and 5 bases from J, leaving 16 bases between. Looked up from germline, CDR1 is SGHRS and CDR2 is YFSETQ. CDR3 bases: TGCGCCAGCAGCTTGCGACGAGGGGATTCGCACAATGAGCAGTTCTTC. Amino acids: CASSLRRGDSHNEQFF.

This clone was seen a single time. This specimen includes other DNA sequences encoding the same CDR3. The V and J genes are TRBV27 and TRBJ2-7; 7 bases map to TRBD1. The CDR3 is made up of 15 amino acids. Germline CDR1 and CDR2: MNHEY and SMNVEV (reference sequence). Losses at the gene ends were 3 bases for V and 1 base for J; bases not matched to a gene: 6. The CDR3: CASSLSRDRSYEQYF. The CDR3 DNA reads TGTGCCAGCAGTTTGAGCCGGGACAGATCCTACGAGCAGTACTTC.

V gene TRBV9 combines with J gene TRBJ2-1; 9 bases match TRBD2. The CDR3 has 17 amino acids. Trimming removed 0 bases from V and 3 bases from J; junction bases left unmatched: 7. Per the germline V gene, CDR1 is SGDLS and CDR2 is YYNGEE. The CDR3 DNA sequence: TGTGCCAGCAGCGTAGGGGGGACTAGCTTCGTCTACAATGAGCAGTTCTTC. It is translated as CASSVGGTSFVYNEQFF.

Details on this clone: The same CDR3 is also encoded by other DNA sequences in this sample. J is TRBJ1-5 and V is TRBV5-1; D gene unclear. The CDR3 sequence is 13 residues long. V lost 0 bases and J lost 3, with 4 bases in between. Germline V gene data show CDR1 as SGHRS and CDR2 as YFSETQ. This CDR3 is CASSLGSNQPQHF. For the CDR3, the DNA is TGCGCCAGCAGCTTGGGGTCCAATCAGCCCCAGCATTTT.

The chain combines TRBV27 with TRBJ2-3; 13 bases fit TRBD2. CDR3 size: 17 residues. V gave up 5 bases and J gave up 2 bases; unmatched junction bases: 7. Germline loops: CDR1 MNHEY, CDR2 SMNVEV (reference sequence). The CDR3: CASSPRGLAGLTDTQYF. CDR3 sequence (DNA): TGTGCCAGCAGTCCTAGGGGACTAGCGGGACTCACAGATACGCAGTATTTT.

This rearrangement joins TRBV9 to TRBJ1-3, with 7 nucleotides matching TRBD1. V shed 3 bases, J shed 4 bases, and the junction held 10 bases outside the gene matches. Germline V gives CDR1 SGDLS, CDR2 YYNGEE. This CDR3 contains 16 residues. This CDR3 reads CASSGRQGQGGNTIYF. CDR3 nucleotide sequence: TGTGCCAGCAGCGGTCGACAGGGTCAGGGCGGAAACACCATATATTTT.

Of note for this clone: The identical CDR3 is also encoded by other nucleotide sequences in the sample. The gene calls are TRBV6-1 and TRBJ2-3; possibly TRBD2 for D (5 bases). The CDR3 sequence is 14 residues long. V lost 2 bases and J 1 base, leaving 7 bases between the germline ends. Germline CDR1 is MNHNS and CDR2 is SASEGT. CDR3 in DNA: TGTGCCAGCAGTGAACGGGGAGGCACAGATACGCAGTATTTT. This gives the protein CASSERGGTDTQYF.

V is TRBV30 and J is TRBJ1-4; D gene uncertain. The CDR3 length is 14 residues. The V and J ends lost 0 bases and 4 bases respectively, with 9 bases between them. CDR1 is GTSNPN, CDR2 SVGIG, per germline (reference sequence). The CDR3 here is CAWSVLRVNEKLFF. CDR3 nucleotides: TGTGCCTGGAGTGTACTTAGAGTTAATGAAAAACTGTTTTTT.

V usage is TRBV7-2 and J usage is TRBJ2-3; 9 bases are a match to TRBD2. Germline trimming cut 5 bases from V and 5 bases from J; bases unmatched to any gene: 14. Germline values: CDR1 SGHTA, CDR2 FQGNSA. CDR3 size: 17 residues. CDR3 region: CASSTTRTREGRDTQYF. The CDR3 DNA follows: TGTGCCAGCAGCACTACGAGGACGCGGGAGGGCAGAGATACGCAGTATTTT.

As for this clone: This specimen includes other DNA sequences encoding the same CDR3. The CDR3 protein is CASSLRDHGYTF. CDR3 nucleotides: TGTGCCAGCAGCTTGCGGGACCATGGCTACACCTTC. The gene calls are TRBV5-6 and TRBJ1-2; possibly TRBD1 for D (5 bases). The length of the CDR3 is 12 residues. In germline, CDR1 is SGHDT, CDR2 YYEEEE. V was clipped by 1 base and J by 6 bases, with 7 bases between them.

This clone is a singleton in its sample. The chain has TRBV28 and TRBJ1-2; no firm D call. The CDR3 length is 18 residues. Germline V gene data show CDR1 as MDHEN and CDR2 as SYDVKM. Trimming shortened V by 6 bases and J by 4 bases, and 27 bases separated the two germline ends. In nucleotides, the CDR3 is TGTGCCAGCAGCAAGAACTGGAACGGACCTCACCCTCGCTATGGCTACACCTTC. Its protein product is CASSKNWNGPHPRYGYTF.

The CDR3 protein is CASSIGGLKTSGKKDTQYF. Here the CDR3 DNA reads TGTGCCAGTAGTATAGGGGGTCTTAAGACTAGCGGAAAAAAAGATACGCAGTATTTT. The V call is TRBV19, the J call TRBJ2-3; 9 nucleotides line up with TRBD2. V lost 1 base and J lost 5; bases outside the gene matches: 16. Germline CDR1 and CDR2: LNHDA and SQIVND (reference sequence). The CDR3 length is 19 residues.

The chain links TRBV28 to TRBJ2-2, with 11 bases lining up with TRBD1. The CDR3 is 17 amino acids. The V gene end was trimmed by 5 bases and the J gene end by 0 bases; junction bases not matched to a gene: 5. Germline assignment: CDR1 MDHEN and CDR2 SYDVKM. The chain's CDR3 is CASSPGGQGANTGELFF. The CDR3 DNA follows: TGTGCCAGCAGTCCCGGGGGACAGGGGGCGAACACCGGGGAGCTGTTTTTT.

V and J are TRBV5-8 and TRBJ2-5; 9 bases are a match to TRBD1. Germline V gene data show CDR1 as SGHTS and CDR2 as YDEGEE. The CDR3 has 16 residues. V lost 4 bases and J lost 5; bases outside the gene matches: 12. The CDR3, as DNA: TGTGCCAGCAGCCCGGGACAGGGCGTTCTGTCGGAGACCCAGTACTTC. Protein sequence: CASSPGQGVLSETQYF.

The chain links TRBV2 to TRBJ2-2; D gene unclear. CDR1 is SNHLY and CDR2 is FYNNEI in the germline V gene. The CDR3 has 13 amino acids. V dropped 7 bases and J dropped 1 base, with 7 bases sitting between them. In DNA, the CDR3 is TGTGCCAGCACCGAACAGAACACCGGGGAGCTGTTTTTT. It codes for CASTEQNTGELFF.

The chain uses TRBV7-2 and TRBJ1-5; 7 bases are shared with TRBD1. CDR1 SGHTA and CDR2 FQGNSA come from the germline V gene. CDR3 length: 16 amino acids. Trimming at V came to 5 bases and at J to 3 bases, leaving 10 bases not matched to a gene. The CDR3 bases are TGTGCCAGCAGCCGTTACTCGGGACAGTTCAATCAGCCCCAGCATTTT. Protein sequence: CASSRYSGQFNQPQHF.

In this sample, this clone turned up once. V and J are TRBV27 and TRBJ2-5; possible D gene TRBD2, 5 bases. With 4 bases removed from V and 5 bases from J, the gap between germline ends came to 17 bases. The CDR3 totals 15 residues. Germline CDR1 and CDR2: MNHEY and SMNVEV (reference sequence). CDR3 loop: CASSSGSAGKETQYF. In nucleotides, the CDR3 is TGTGCCAGCAGTTCGGGGTCCGCGGGTAAGGAGACCCAGTACTTC.

The chain has TRBV20-1 and TRBJ2-1, with D perhaps TRBD1 or TRBD2 (5 bases each). The germline V gene encodes CDR1 DFQATT and CDR2 SNEGSKA (reference sequence). The CDR3 covers 11 residues. V was clipped by 6 bases and J by 13 bases, with 16 bases between them. CDR3 protein: CSAQDGAVQFF. CDR3 nucleotide sequence: TGCAGTGCACAGGATGGAGCGGTACAGTTCTTC.

V is TRBV6-5 and J is TRBJ2-1; a weak D match, TRBD1 (6 bases). Trimming cost V 7 bases and J 4 bases, with 8 bases left between them. Germline CDR1 MNHEY, CDR2 SVGAGI. CDR3 length: 12 residues. CDR3 in DNA: TGTGCCAGCACAGGACAGTACAATGAGCAGTTCTTC. This encodes CASTGQYNEQFF.

The chain is built from TRBV10-2 and TRBJ2-2; weak D call: TRBD2 (5 bases). The germline V gene has CDR1 WSHSY and CDR2 SAAADI. The length of the CDR3 is 16 residues. Trimming shortened V by 7 bases and J by 4 bases, and 19 bases separated the two germline ends. DNA for the CDR3: TGCGCCAGCATTACTTCACGGAGCGGCCCCACCGGGGAGCTGTTTTTT. This codes for CASITSRSGPTGELFF.

This sequence joins TRBV7-9 and TRBJ1-2; D perhaps matches TRBD1 (5 bases). Germline lookup yields CDR1 SEHNR and CDR2 FQNEAQ (reference sequence). V shed 7 bases and J shed 2 bases, with 17 bases lying between them. CDR3 size: 15 residues. The CDR3: CASTKSRGPNYGYTF. Here the CDR3 DNA reads TGTGCCAGCACCAAATCGAGGGGACCAAACTATGGCTACACCTTC.

The chain joins TRBV6-1 to TRBJ2-7; 7 positions match TRBD1. The trim removed 6 bases at V and 2 bases at J, leaving 10 bases unmatched. Germline V gives CDR1 MNHNS, CDR2 SASEGT. This CDR3 spans 15 amino acids. CDR3 DNA sequence: TGTGCCAGCAGGAGAGGGGCAGGGGGACCCTACGAGCAGTACTTC. It is translated as CASRRGAGGPYEQYF.

CDR3 loop: CASSLHSNQPQHF. The CDR3 DNA reads as TGTGCCAGCAGCTTACATAGCAATCAGCCCCAGCATTTT. This chain uses TRBV11-2 with TRBJ1-5; D gene ambiguous. The CDR3 has 13 amino acids. CDR1 is SGHAT, CDR2 FQNNGV, per germline. V lost 2 bases and J lost 0, with 2 bases in between.

The chain combines TRBV7-8 with TRBJ1-3; D is ambiguous. The CDR3 covers 14 residues. Trimming took off 5 bases at V and 9 bases at J, with 17 bases between the two ends. Germline CDR1 and CDR2: SGHVS and FQNEAQ. The CDR3 DNA is TGTGCCAGCAGCCAGACGGAGCTCGGGGTCACCATATATTTT. Translation gives CASSQTELGVTIYF.

The rearrangement uses TRBV6-5 and TRBJ2-1, with 8 bases identical to TRBD2. The CDR3 runs to 14 residues. Trimming removed 10 bases from V and 5 bases from J; junction bases left unmatched: 10. The V gene's germline CDR1 is MNHEY and CDR2 SVGAGI. Here the CDR3 reads CATAGTRGNNEQFF. CDR3 nucleotide sequence: TGTGCCACCGCCGGGACTAGGGGGAACAATGAGCAGTTCTTC.